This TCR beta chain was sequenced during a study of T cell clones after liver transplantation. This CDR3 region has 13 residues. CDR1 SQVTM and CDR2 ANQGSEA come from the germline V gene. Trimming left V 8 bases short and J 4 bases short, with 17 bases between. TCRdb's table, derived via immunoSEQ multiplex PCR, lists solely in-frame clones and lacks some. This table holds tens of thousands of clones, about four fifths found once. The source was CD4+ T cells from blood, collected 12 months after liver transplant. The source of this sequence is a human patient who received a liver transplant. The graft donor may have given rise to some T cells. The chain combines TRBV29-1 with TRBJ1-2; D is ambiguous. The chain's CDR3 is CSFRQLRGYGYTF. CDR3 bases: TGCAGCTTCCGACAACTTCGCGGCTATGGCTACACCTTC.